The rows below give T cell receptor beta chains drawn from one sample of a study of immune heterogeneity within non-small cell lung tumors. TCRdb ran MiXCR on the multiplex PCR reads and lists one entry per CDR3 protein. The sample contains roughly 9,800 distinct CDR3 sequences, approximately 31% of which appear only once. Sequencing was performed on lung tumor tissue. These receptors originate from a man in his 60s with non-small cell lung cancer. Both conserved end residues are part of each CDR3. The order of the fields is V gene, D gene, J gene, CDR3 length, clone size, CDR3 DNA, CDR3 protein. The D gene is left open where the match is weak. Where a row states a size, it is once, few, many or the class of an expanded clone; other rows omit it.

v_call: TRBV2
d_call: -
j_call: TRBJ2-7
cdr3_length: 16
clone_size: medium-sized
cdr3_nt: TGTGCCAGCATCCAGGGAAGGGGGGATCTCTCCTACGAGCAGTACTTC
cdr3_aa: CASIQGRGDLSYEQYF

v_call: TRBV7-2
d_call: -
j_call: TRBJ2-6
cdr3_length: 14
clone_size: -
cdr3_nt: TGTGCCAGCCGCGCCGGCTCTGGGGCCAACGTCCTGAATTTC
cdr3_aa: CASRAGSGANVLNF

v_call: TRBV11-2
d_call: -
j_call: TRBJ2-7
cdr3_length: 14
clone_size: -
cdr3_nt: TGTGCCAGCAGGATTCACGGGACACACTACGAGCAGTACTTC
cdr3_aa: CASRIHGTHYEQYF

v_call: TRBV4-2
d_call: -
j_call: TRBJ1-1
cdr3_length: 13
clone_size: many
cdr3_nt: TGTGCCAGCAGCGCCACAGGAGGAACTGAAGCTTTCTTT
cdr3_aa: CASSATGGTEAFF

v_call: TRBV19
d_call: TRBD1
j_call: TRBJ1-5
cdr3_length: 15
clone_size: medium-sized
cdr3_nt: TGTGCCAGTAGTATAGGGACAGGGGGCAATCAGCCCCAGCATTTT
cdr3_aa: CASSIGTGGNQPQHF

v_call: TRBV30
d_call: -
j_call: TRBJ1-2
cdr3_length: 13
clone_size: -
cdr3_nt: TGTGCCTGGAAGGACAGCGCCTGGGGTCGCTACACCTTC
cdr3_aa: CAWKDSAWGRYTF

v_call: TRBV12-3/TRBV12-4
d_call: TRBD2
j_call: TRBJ2-7
cdr3_length: 13
clone_size: -
cdr3_nt: TGTGCCAGCAGCGGGACTAAAGGCTACGAGCAGTACTTC
cdr3_aa: CASSGTKGYEQYF

v_call: TRBV2
d_call: -
j_call: TRBJ2-2
cdr3_length: 12
clone_size: many
cdr3_nt: TGTGCCAGCTACGGGGACACCGGGGAGCTGTTTTTT
cdr3_aa: CASYGDTGELFF

v_call: TRBV6-4
d_call: TRBD1
j_call: TRBJ2-2
cdr3_length: 14
clone_size: many
cdr3_nt: TGTGCCAGCAGTGCAGGGGGCGACACCGGGGAGCTGTTTTTT
cdr3_aa: CASSAGGDTGELFF

v_call: TRBV6-5
d_call: TRBD1
j_call: TRBJ2-7
cdr3_length: 15
clone_size: few
cdr3_nt: TGTGCCAGCAGTTACAGAAGGACAGGATCCTACGAGCAGTACTTC
cdr3_aa: CASSYRRTGSYEQYF

v_call: TRBV7-9
d_call: TRBD1
j_call: TRBJ1-1
cdr3_length: 17
clone_size: few
cdr3_nt: TGTGCCAGCAGCTTCAGCCGACCAGGGGGCGCGAACACTGAAGCTTTCTTT
cdr3_aa: CASSFSRPGGANTEAFF

v_call: TRBV9
d_call: -
j_call: TRBJ2-5
cdr3_length: 13
clone_size: many
cdr3_nt: TGTGCCAGCAGCGTAGCCCCCCAAGAGACCCAGTACTTC
cdr3_aa: CASSVAPQETQYF

v_call: TRBV13
d_call: -
j_call: TRBJ1-5
cdr3_length: 13
clone_size: -
cdr3_nt: TGTGCCAGCAGCTTAGCCCAGGATCAGCCCCAGCATTTT
cdr3_aa: CASSLAQDQPQHF

v_call: TRBV18
d_call: -
j_call: TRBJ1-1
cdr3_length: 13
clone_size: few
cdr3_nt: TGTGCCAGCTCACCACAGGGGGGCACTGAAGCTTTCTTT
cdr3_aa: CASSPQGGTEAFF

v_call: TRBV9
d_call: TRBD2
j_call: TRBJ2-7
cdr3_length: 14
clone_size: -
cdr3_nt: TGTGCCAGCAGCCCCCGGGGGGACGCCAACGAGCAGTACTTC
cdr3_aa: CASSPRGDANEQYF

v_call: TRBV20-1
d_call: TRBD1
j_call: TRBJ2-1
cdr3_length: 15
clone_size: many
cdr3_nt: TGCAGTGCTGGATCAGGGACAGGGCCCTACAATGAGCAGTTCTTC
cdr3_aa: CSAGSGTGPYNEQFF

v_call: TRBV7-9
d_call: -
j_call: TRBJ2-1
cdr3_length: 12
clone_size: few
cdr3_nt: TGTGCCAGCAGCTTCGACCTAGTGGAGCAGTTCTTC
cdr3_aa: CASSFDLVEQFF